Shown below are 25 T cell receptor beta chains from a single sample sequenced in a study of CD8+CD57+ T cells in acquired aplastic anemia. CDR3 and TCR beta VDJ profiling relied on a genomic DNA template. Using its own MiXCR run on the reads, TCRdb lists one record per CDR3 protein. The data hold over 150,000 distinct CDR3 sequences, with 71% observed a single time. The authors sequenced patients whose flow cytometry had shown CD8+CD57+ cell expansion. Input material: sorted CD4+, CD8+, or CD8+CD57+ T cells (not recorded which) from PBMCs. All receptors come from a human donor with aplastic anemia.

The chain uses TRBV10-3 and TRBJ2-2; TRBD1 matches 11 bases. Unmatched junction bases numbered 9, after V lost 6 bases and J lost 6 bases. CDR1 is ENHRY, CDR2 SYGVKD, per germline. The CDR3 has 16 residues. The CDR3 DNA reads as TGTGCCATCAGGGGGACAGGGGGAGTAGGGCCCGGGGAGCTGTTTTTT. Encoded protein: CAIRGTGGVGPGELFF.

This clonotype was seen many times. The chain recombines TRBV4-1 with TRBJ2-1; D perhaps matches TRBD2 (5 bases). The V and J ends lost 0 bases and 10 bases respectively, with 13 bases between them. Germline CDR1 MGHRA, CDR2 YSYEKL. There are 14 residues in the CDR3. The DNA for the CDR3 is TGCGCCAGCAGCCAAGATAGGACTCCGAGGGAGCAGTTCTTC. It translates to CASSQDRTPREQFF.

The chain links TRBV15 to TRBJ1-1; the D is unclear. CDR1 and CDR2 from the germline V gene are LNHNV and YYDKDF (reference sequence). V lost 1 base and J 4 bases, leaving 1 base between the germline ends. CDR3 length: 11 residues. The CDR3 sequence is CATSRVTEAFF. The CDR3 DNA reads TGTGCCACCAGCAGAGTCACTGAAGCTTTCTTT. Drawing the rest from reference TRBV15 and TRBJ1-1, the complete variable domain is DAMVIQNPRYQVTQFGKPVTLSCSQTLNHNVMYWYQQKSSQAPKLLFHYYDKDFNNEADTPDNFQSRRPNTSFCFLDIRSPGLGDTAMYLCATSRVTEAFFGQGTRLTVV.

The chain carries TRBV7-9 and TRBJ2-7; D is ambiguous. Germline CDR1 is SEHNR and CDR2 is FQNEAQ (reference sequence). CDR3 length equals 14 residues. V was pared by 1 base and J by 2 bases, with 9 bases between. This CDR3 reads CASSLDSLPYEQYF. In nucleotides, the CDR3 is TGTGCCAGCAGCTTAGACTCCCTACCCTACGAGCAGTACTTC.

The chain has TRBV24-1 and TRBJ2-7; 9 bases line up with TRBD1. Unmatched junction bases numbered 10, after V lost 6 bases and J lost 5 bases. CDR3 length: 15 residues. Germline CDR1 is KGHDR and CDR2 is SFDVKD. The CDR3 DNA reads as TGTGCCACCAGTCTCTCCGGGACAGGGCACGACGAGCAGTACTTC. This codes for CATSLSGTGHDEQYF.

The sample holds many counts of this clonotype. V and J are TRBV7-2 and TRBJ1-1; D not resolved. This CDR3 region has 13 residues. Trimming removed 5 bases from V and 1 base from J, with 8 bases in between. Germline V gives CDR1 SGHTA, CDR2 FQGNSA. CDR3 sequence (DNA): TGTGCCAGCAGCACAGAAGAGAACACTGAAGCTTTCTTT. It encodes CASSTEENTEAFF.

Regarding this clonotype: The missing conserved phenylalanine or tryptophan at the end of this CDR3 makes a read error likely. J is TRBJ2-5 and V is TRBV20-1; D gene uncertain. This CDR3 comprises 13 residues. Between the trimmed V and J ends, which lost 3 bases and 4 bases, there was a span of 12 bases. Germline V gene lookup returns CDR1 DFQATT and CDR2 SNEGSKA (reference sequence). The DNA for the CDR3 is TGCAGTGCTAGGCTGTCTAGTGGAGAGACCCAGTACTCC. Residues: CSARLSSGETQYS.

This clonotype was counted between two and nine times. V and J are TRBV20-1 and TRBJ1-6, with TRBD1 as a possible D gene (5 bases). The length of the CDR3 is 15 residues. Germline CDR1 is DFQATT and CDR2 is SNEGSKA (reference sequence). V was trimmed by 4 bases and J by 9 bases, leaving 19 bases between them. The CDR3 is CSATDGGDEVSPLHF. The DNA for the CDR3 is TGCAGTGCTACCGACGGGGGGGACGAGGTTTCACCCCTCCACTTT.

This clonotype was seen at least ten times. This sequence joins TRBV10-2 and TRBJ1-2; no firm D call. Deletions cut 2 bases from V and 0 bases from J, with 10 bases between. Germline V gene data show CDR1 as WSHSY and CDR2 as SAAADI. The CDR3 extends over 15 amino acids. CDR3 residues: CASSELSTTNYGYTF. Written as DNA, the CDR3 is TGCGCCAGCAGTGAGCTCTCCACTACTAACTATGGCTACACCTTC.

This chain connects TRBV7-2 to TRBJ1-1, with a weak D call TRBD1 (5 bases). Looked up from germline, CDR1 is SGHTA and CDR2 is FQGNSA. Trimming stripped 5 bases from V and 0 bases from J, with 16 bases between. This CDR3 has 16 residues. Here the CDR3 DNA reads TGTGCCAGCAGCGTGACAGCCCCCCAGTTGAACACTGAAGCTTTCTTT. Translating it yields CASSVTAPQLNTEAFF.

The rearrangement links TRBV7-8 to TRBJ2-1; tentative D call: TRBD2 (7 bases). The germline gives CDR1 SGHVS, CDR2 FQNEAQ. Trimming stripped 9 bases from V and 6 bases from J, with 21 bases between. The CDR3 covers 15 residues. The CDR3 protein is CASYSGLQGFNEQFF. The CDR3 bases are TGTGCCAGTTACTCGGGACTACAGGGATTCAATGAGCAGTTCTTC.

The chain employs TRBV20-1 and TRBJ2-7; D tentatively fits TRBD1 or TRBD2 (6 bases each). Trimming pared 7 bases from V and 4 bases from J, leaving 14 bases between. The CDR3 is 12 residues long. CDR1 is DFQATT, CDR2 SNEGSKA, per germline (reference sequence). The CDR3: CSVGGGKYEQYF. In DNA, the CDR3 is TGCAGTGTAGGAGGGGGGAAATACGAGCAGTACTTC.

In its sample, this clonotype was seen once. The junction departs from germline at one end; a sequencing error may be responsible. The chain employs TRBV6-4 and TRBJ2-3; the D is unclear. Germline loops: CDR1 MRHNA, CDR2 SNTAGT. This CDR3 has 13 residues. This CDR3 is CASGPTFTDTQCF. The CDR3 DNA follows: TGTGCCAGCGGCCCGACTTTCACAGATACGCAGTGTTTT.

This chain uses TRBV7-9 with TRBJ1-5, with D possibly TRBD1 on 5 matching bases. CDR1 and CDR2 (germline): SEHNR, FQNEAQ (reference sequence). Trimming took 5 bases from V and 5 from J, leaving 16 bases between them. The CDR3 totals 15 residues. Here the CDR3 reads CASSPRAGPDQPQHF. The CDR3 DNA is TGTGCCAGCAGCCCCAGGGCGGGTCCGGATCAGCCCCAGCATTTT.

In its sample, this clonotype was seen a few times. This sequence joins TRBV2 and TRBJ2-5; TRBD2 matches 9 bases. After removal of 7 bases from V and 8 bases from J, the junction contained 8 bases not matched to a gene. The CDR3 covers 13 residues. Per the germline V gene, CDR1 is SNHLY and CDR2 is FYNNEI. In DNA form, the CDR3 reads TGTGCCAGCACCTCGGGACTAGCCGTTACCCAGTACTTC. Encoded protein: CASTSGLAVTQYF.

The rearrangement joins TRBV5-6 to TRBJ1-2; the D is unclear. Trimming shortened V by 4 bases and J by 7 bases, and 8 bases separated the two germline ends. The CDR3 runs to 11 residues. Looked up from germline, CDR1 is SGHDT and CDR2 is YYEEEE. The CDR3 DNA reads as TGTGCCAGCAGCCTTCAGTCTGGCTACACCTTC. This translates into CASSLQSGYTF.

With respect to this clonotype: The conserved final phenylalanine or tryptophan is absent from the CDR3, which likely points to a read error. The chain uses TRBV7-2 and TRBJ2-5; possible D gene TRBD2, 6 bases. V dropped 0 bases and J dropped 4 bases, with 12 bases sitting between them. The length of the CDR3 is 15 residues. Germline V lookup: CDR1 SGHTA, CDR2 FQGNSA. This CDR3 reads CASSLAGGPRETQYL. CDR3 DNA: TGTGCCAGCAGCTTAGCCGGGGGTCCTCGAGAGACCCAGTACTTG.

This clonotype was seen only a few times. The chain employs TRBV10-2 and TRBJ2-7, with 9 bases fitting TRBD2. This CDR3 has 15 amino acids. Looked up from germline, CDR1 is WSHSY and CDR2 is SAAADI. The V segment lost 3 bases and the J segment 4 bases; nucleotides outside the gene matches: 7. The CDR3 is CASSDSGGREYEQYF. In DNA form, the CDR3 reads TGCGCCAGCAGTGACAGTGGCGGGAGGGAGTACGAGCAGTACTTC.

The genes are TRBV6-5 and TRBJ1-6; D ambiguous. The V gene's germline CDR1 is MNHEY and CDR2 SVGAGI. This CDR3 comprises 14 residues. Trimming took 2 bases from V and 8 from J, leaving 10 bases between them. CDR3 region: CASSYPSAYSPLHF. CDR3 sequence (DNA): TGTGCCAGCAGTTACCCTTCAGCGTATTCACCCCTCCACTTT.

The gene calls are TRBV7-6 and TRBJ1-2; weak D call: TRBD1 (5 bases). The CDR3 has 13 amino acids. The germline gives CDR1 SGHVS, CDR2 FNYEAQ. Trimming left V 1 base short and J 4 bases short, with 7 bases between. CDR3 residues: CASSLGQLYGYTF. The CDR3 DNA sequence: TGTGCCAGCAGCTTAGGACAGCTCTATGGCTACACCTTC.

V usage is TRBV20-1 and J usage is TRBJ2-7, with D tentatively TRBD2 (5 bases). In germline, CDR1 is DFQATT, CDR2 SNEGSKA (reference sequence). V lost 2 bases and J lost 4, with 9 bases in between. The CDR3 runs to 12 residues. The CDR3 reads CSARWTGYEQYF. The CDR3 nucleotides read TGCAGTGCTAGATGGACTGGTTACGAGCAGTACTTC.

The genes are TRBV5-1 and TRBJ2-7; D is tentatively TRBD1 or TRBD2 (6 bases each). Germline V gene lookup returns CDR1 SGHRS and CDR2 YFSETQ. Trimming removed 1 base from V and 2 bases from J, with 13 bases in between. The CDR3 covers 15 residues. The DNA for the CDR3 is TGCGCCAGCAGCTTGAGGGGGGCAGTCGCCTACGAGCAGTACTTC. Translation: CASSLRGAVAYEQYF.

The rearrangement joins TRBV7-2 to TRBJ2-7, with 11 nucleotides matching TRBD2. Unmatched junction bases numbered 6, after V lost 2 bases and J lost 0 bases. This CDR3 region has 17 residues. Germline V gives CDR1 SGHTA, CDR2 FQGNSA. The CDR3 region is CASSLMTSGAVSYEQYF. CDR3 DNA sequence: TGTGCCAGCAGCTTAATGACTAGCGGGGCCGTCTCCTACGAGCAGTACTTC.

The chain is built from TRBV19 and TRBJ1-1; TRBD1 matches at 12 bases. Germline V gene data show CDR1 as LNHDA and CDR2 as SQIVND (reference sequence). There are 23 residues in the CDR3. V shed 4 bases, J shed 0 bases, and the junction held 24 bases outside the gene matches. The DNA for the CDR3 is TGTGCCAGTAGTACGATATATCCCCCGAGGGACAGGGGGCTCTTGAAGATGAACACTGAAGCTTTCTTT. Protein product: CASSTIYPPRDRGLLKMNTEAFF.

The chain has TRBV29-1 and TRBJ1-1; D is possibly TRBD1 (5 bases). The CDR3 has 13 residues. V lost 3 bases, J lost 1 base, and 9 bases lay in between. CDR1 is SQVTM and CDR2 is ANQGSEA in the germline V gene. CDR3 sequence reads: CSVDRGTNTEAFF. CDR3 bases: TGCAGCGTTGATCGGGGGACGAACACTGAAGCTTTCTTT. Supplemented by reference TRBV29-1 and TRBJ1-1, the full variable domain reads SAVISQKPSRDICQRGTSLTIQCQVDSQVTMMFWYRQQPGQSLTLIATANQGSEATYESGFVIDKFPISRPNLTFSTLTVSNMSPEDSSIYLCSVDRGTNTEAFFGQGTRLTVV.